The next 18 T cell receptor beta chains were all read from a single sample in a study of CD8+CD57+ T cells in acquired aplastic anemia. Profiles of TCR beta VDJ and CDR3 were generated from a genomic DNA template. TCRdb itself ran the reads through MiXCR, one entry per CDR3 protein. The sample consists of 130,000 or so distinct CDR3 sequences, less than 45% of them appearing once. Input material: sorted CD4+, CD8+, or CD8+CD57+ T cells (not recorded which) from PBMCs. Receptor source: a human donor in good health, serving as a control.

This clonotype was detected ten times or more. In DNA form, the CDR3 reads TGTGCCTGGAGTGCGGACAGGGGGCAGGGTTCACCCCTCCACTTT. Its translation: CAWSADRGQGSPLHF. The genes are TRBV30 and TRBJ1-6; TRBD1 matches at 11 bases. The CDR3 runs to 15 residues. Losses at the gene ends were 1 base for V and 9 bases for J; bases not matched to a gene: 5. Germline assignment: CDR1 GTSNPN and CDR2 SVGIG (reference sequence).

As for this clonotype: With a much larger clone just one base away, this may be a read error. CDR3 protein: CASRPHGRNEQFF. In nucleotides, the CDR3 is TGTGCCAGCAGGCCCCACGGTCGGAATGAGCAGTTCTTC. The chain has TRBV6-1 and TRBJ2-1; no clear D. CDR1 is MNHNS, CDR2 SASEGT, per germline. Trimming pared 6 bases from V and 7 bases from J, leaving 13 bases between. The CDR3 is 13 amino acids.

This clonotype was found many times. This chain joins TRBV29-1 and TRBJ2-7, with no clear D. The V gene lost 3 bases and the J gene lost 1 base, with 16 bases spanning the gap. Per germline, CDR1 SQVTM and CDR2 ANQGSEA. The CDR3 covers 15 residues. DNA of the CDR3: TGCAGCGTTGACCAGGCCTCGGACGGGTCCTACGAGCAGTACTTC. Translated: CSVDQASDGSYEQYF.

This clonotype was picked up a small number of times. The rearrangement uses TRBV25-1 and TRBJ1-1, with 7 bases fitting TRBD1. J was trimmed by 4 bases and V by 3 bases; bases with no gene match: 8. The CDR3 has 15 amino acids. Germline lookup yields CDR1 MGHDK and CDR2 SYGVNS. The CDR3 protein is CASSDDRATGTEAFF. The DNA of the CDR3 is TGTGCCAGCAGTGACGACAGGGCGACGGGCACTGAAGCTTTCTTT. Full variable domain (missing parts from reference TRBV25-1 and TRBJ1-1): EADIYQTPRYLVIGTGKKITLECSQTMGHDKMYWYQQDPGMELHLIHYSYGVNSTEKGDLSSESTVSRIRTEHFPLTLESARPSHTSQYLCASSDDRATGTEAFFGQGTRLTVV.

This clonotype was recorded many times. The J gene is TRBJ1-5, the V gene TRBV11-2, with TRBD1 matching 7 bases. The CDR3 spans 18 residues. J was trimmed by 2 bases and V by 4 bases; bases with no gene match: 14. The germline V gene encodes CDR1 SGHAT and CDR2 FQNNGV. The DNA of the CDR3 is TGTGCCAGCAGCTCCCCCCGCGGGACAGCTAGGGGCAATCAGCCCCAGCATTTT. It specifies CASSSPRGTARGNQPQHF.

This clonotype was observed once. As DNA, the CDR3 is TGCGCCAGCAGCCGAGACAGGGTGGATAATTCACCCCTCCACTTT. Translating it yields CASSRDRVDNSPLHF. V gene TRBV4-3 combines with J gene TRBJ1-6; the match to TRBD1 covers 7 bases. The CDR3 runs 15 residues. Germline loops: CDR1 LGHNA, CDR2 YSLEER. Trimming cost V 4 bases and J 5 bases; bases outside gene matches: 5.

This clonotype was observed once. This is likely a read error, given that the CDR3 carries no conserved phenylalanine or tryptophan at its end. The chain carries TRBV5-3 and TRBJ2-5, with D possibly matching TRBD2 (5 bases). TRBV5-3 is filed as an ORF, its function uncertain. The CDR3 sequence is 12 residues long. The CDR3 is CASSLALETQYL. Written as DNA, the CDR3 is TGTGCCAGCAGCTTAGCGCTCGAGACCCAGTACCTC.

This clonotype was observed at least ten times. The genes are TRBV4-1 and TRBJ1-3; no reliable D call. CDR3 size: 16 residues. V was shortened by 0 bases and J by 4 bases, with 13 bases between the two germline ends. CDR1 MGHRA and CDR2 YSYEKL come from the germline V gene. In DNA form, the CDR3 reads TGCGCCAGCAGCCAAGATCACAGCACGGGCGGAAACACCATATATTTT. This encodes CASSQDHSTGGNTIYF.

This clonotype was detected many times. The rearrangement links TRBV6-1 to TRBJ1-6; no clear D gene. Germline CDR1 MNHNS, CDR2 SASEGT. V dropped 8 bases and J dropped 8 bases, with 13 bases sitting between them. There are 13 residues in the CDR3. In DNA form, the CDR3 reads TGTGCCAGCCTCTCTAGAGACCATTCACCCCTCCACTTT. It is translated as CASLSRDHSPLHF.

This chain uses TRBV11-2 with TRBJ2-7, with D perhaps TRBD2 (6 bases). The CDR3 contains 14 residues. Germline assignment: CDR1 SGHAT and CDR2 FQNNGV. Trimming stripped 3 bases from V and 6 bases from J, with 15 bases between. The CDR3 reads CASSLAGGVGEQYF. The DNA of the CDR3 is TGTGCCAGCAGCTTGGCCGGAGGGGTGGGCGAGCAGTACTTC.

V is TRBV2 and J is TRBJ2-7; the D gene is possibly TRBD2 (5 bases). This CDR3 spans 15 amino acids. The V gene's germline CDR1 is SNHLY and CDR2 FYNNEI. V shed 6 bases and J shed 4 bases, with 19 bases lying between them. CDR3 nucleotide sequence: TGTGCCAGCAGCTTTAGAGGGTTGGACGGGTACGAGCAGTACTTC. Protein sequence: CASSFRGLDGYEQYF.

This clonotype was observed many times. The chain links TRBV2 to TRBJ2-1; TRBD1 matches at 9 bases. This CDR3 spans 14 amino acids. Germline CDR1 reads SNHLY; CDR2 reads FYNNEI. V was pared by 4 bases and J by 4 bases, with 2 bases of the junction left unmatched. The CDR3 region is CASSAGQGYNEQFF. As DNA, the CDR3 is TGTGCCAGCAGTGCGGGACAGGGTTACAATGAGCAGTTCTTC.

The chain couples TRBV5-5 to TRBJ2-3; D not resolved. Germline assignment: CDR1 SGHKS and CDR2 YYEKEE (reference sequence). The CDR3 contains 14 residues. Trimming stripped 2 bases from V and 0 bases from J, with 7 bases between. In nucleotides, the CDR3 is TGTGCCAGCAGCTTTGACCTTAGCACAGATACGCAGTATTTT. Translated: CASSFDLSTDTQYF.

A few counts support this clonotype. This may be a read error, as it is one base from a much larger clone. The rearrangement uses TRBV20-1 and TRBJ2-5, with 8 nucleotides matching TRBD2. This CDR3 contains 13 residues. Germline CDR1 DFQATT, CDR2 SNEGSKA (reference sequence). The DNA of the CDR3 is TGCGGTGTCCCGTCGGGGGGGCGGGGGACCCAGTACTTC. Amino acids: CGVPSGGRGTQYF.

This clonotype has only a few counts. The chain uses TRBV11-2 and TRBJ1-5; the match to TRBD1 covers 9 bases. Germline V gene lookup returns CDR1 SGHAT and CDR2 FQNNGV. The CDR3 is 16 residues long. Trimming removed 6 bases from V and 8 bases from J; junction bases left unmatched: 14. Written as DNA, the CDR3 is TGTGCCAGCAGGTGGAGGCAACAGGGGGCGCGGGAGCCCCAGCATTTT. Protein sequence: CASRWRQQGAREPQHF. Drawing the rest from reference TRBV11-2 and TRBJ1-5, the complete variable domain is EAGVAQSPRYKIIEKRQSVAFWCNPISGHATLYWYQQILGQGPKLLIQFQNNGVVDDSQLPKDRFSAERLKGVDSTLKIQPAKLEDSAVYLCASRWRQQGAREPQHFGDGTRLSIL.

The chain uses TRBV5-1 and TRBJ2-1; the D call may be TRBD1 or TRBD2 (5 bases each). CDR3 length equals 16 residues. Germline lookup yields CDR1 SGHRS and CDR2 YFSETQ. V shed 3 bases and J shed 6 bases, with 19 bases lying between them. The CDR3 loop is CASSSSVGASLNEQFF. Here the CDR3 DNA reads TGCGCCAGCAGCTCGTCGGTCGGGGCCAGCCTCAATGAGCAGTTCTTC.

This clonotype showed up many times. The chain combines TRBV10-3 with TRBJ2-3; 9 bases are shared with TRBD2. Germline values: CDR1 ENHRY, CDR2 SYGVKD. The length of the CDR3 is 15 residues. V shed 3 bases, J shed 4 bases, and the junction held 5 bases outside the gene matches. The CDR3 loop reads CAISEGVAGADTQYF. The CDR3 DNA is TGTGCCATCAGTGAAGGGGTAGCGGGAGCAGATACGCAGTATTTT.

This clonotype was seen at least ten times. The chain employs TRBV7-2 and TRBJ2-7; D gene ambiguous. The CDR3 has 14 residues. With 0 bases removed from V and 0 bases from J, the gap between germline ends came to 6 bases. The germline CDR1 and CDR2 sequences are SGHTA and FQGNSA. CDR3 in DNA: TGTGCCAGCAGCTTAGCCTGGAGCTCCTACGAGCAGTACTTC. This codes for CASSLAWSSYEQYF. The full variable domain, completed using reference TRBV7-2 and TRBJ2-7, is GAGVSQSPSNKVTEKGKDVELRCDPISGHTALYWYRQSLGQGLEFLIYFQGNSAPDKSGLPSDRFSAERTGGSVSTLTIQRTQQEDSAVYLCASSLAWSSYEQYFGPGTRLTVT.